The rows below give T cell receptor beta chains drawn from one sample of a study of CD8 T cells in ankylosing spondylitis. TCRdb re-called the 5' RACE reads with MiXCR, one entry per CDR3 protein. In the table there are about 250,000 distinct CDR3 sequences, more than 15% of which are singletons. The specimen was blood, either unsorted or a sorted T cell fraction (not recorded which). All receptors derive from a male donor with ankylosing spondylitis or in good health (not recorded which). CDR3s include the opening cysteine and the closing phenylalanine or tryptophan. D genes are given only for firm matches. Some rows mark clone size as missing; the rest say once, few, many or name a class of expanded clone.

clone size,V gene,D gene,J gene,CDR3 DNA,CDR3 protein
many,TRBV5-1,NA,TRBJ2-5,TGCGCCAGCAGCTTGGGGCCCCGGAACCAAGAGACCCAGTACTTC,CASSLGPRNQETQYF
NA,TRBV5-1,NA,TRBJ1-5,TGCGCCAGCAGCTTGGGGGGCAGTCGCAATCAGCCCCAGCATTTT,CASSLGGSRNQPQHF
many,TRBV6-5,NA,TRBJ1-4,TGTGCCAGCAGTTACTCATGGGGGCTAGAAGGACTCAAGGATGAAAAACTGTTTTTT,CASSYSWGLEGLKDEKLFF
many,TRBV5-5,NA,TRBJ2-7,TGTGCCAGCAGCCATACAGATTCCTACGAGCAGTACTTC,CASSHTDSYEQYF
many,TRBV29-1,TRBD2,TRBJ2-1,TGCAGCGTTGAGGGGACTAGCGGGAGCTCGGGCAATGAGCAGTTCTTC,CSVEGTSGSSGNEQFF
NA,TRBV9,TRBD2,TRBJ2-7,TGTGCCAGCAGCGTAGCGGGAGGGCTAGAGGACGAGCAGTACTTC,CASSVAGGLEDEQYF
few,TRBV10-3,TRBD1,TRBJ2-5,TGTGCCATCAGTGAGTCTAGGACAGGGGGAGAGACCCAGTACTTC,CAISESRTGGETQYF
NA,TRBV11-2,NA,TRBJ2-1,TGTGCCAGCAGCTTTCAAGCGGACTACAATGAGCAGTTCTTC,CASSFQADYNEQFF
NA,TRBV19,TRBD2,TRBJ2-1,TGTGCCAGTGGGCTAGCGGGAGATGAGCAGTTCTTC,CASGLAGDEQFF
few,TRBV4-2,NA,TRBJ2-3,TGTGCCAGCAGCCAAGAAAGTGGACCTACAAGCACAGATACGCAGTATTTT,CASSQESGPTSTDTQYF
few,TRBV12-3/TRBV12-4,NA,TRBJ2-7,TGTGCCAGCAGTTTATCCCTGATGTACGAGCAGTACTTC,CASSLSLMYEQYF
NA,TRBV20-1,NA,TRBJ2-3,TGCAGTGCTAGGTCCCGGGACAGCACAGATACGCAGTATTTT,CSARSRDSTDTQYF
many,TRBV12-3/TRBV12-4,TRBD2,TRBJ2-7,TGTGCCAGCAGTACCGGGACTAGCGGGTTCTACGAGCAGTACTTC,CASSTGTSGFYEQYF
few,TRBV6-2/TRBV6-3,NA,TRBJ2-2,TGTGCCAGCAGTTATGACACCGGGGAGCTGTTTTTT,CASSYDTGELFF
NA,TRBV5-1,TRBD1,TRBJ2-7,TGCGCCAGCAGCCCAGGACAGGGGGAGTACGAGCAGTACTTC,CASSPGQGEYEQYF
few,TRBV7-9,NA,TRBJ2-4,TGTGCCAGCAGCCCGCCCCTAGACAAAAACATTCAGTACTTC,CASSPPLDKNIQYF
few,TRBV29-1,NA,TRBJ2-1,TGCAGCGTTGATGACAGCCTTGGTGAGCAGTTCTTC,CSVDDSLGEQFF
few,TRBV13,TRBD2,TRBJ2-1,TGTGCCAGCAGCTTAAGTGGGAGGGCCGTATCCTACAATGAGCAGTTCTTC,CASSLSGRAVSYNEQFF
NA,TRBV3-1,NA,TRBJ2-4,TGTGCCAGCAGCCCCAGTGATCTGGGGTCCCTTAAAAACATTCAGTACTTC,CASSPSDLGSLKNIQYF
NA,TRBV3-1,TRBD2,TRBJ2-3,TGTGCCAGCAGCCAAGAATGGTTGCCTAGCGGGAGTAAGGGAGCTAGCACAGATACGCAGTATTTT,CASSQEWLPSGSKGASTDTQYF
few,TRBV20-1,NA,TRBJ2-1,TGCAGTGCTCGGACGGACAATGAGCAGTTCTTC,CSARTDNEQFF
NA,TRBV4-1,TRBD1,TRBJ2-5,TGCGCCAGCAGCCAAGTGGGACAGGGAGAGACCCAGTACTTC,CASSQVGQGETQYF
few,TRBV27,NA,TRBJ2-7,TGTGCCAGCAGTTTAAGCACCCCGGGGCAGGACTACGAGCAGTACTTC,CASSLSTPGQDYEQYF
many,TRBV19,TRBD1,TRBJ2-7,TGTGCCAGTAGTATTCTGGGGACAGGGTCCGACGAGCAGTACTTC,CASSILGTGSDEQYF
NA,TRBV6-1,NA,TRBJ1-4,TGTGCCAGCAGATCCCTGGGGGGCCGGAATGAAAAACTGTTTTTT,CASRSLGGRNEKLFF
few,TRBV25-1,TRBD1,TRBJ2-6,TGTGCCAGCAGTGCCTATTTTGGGACAGTAAGCTCTGGGGCCAACGTCCTGACTTTC,CASSAYFGTVSSGANVLTF
NA,TRBV10-3,TRBD2,TRBJ2-1,TGTGCCATCAGCACAAAACTAGCGGGAGATAACAATGAGCAGTTCTTC,CAISTKLAGDNNEQFF
NA,TRBV12-3/TRBV12-4,NA,TRBJ2-2,TGTGCCAGCACCGTCTGGGGTCACGGGGAGCTGTTTTTT,CASTVWGHGELFF
many,TRBV25-1,NA,TRBJ2-7,TGTGCCGCGGGCACCCACGAGCAGTACTTC,CAAGTHEQYF
many,TRBV5-6,NA,TRBJ2-1,TGTGCCAGCAGCTTTTTAGCCGATGAGCAGTTCTTC,CASSFLADEQFF
many,TRBV12-3/TRBV12-4,NA,TRBJ1-2,TGTGCCAGCAGTTTCCGGACCGTCTATGGCTACACCTTC,CASSFRTVYGYTF
NA,TRBV4-1,NA,TRBJ2-7,TGCGCCAGCAGCCAGCAACCTAACACCTACGAGCAGTACTTC,CASSQQPNTYEQYF
NA,TRBV28,TRBD2,TRBJ2-3,TGTGCCAGCAGTCCGCTAGCGGAGAGGGTATCCGCCGGAGATACGCAGTATTTT,CASSPLAERVSAGDTQYF
few,TRBV4-1,NA,TRBJ2-7,TGCGCCAGCAGCCAGGCCCCGGGGGTGTACGAGCAGTACTTC,CASSQAPGVYEQYF
few,TRBV4-1,NA,TRBJ2-5,TGCGCCAGCAGCCAAGAGCCGAGGGAAGAGACCCAGTACTTC,CASSQEPREETQYF
NA,TRBV4-1,NA,TRBJ2-1,TGCGCCAGCAGCCAGCCGATGGGGAGCATCTATGAGCAGTTCTTC,CASSQPMGSIYEQFF
NA,TRBV4-1,NA,TRBJ1-6,TGCGCCAGCAGCCAAGATCTATTGCAGGGCAGCTCCTATAATTCACCCCTCCACTTT,CASSQDLLQGSSYNSPLHF
NA,TRBV19,NA,TRBJ1-5,TGTGCCAGTAGTATGCTCCCGGAGAGCAATCAGCCCCAGCATTTT,CASSMLPESNQPQHF
many,TRBV20-1,TRBD2,TRBJ2-7,TGCAGTCAAAAGGGACTAGCGGCCCCCTACGAGCAGTACTTC,CSQKGLAAPYEQYF
NA,TRBV3-1,TRBD1,TRBJ1-2,TGTGCCAGCAGCCAAGTATCCGGACAGGGGTGGAACTATGGCTACACCTTC,CASSQVSGQGWNYGYTF
NA,TRBV29-1,NA,TRBJ2-7,TGCAGCAGCCGACAGCCCGACTCCTACGAGCAGTACTTC,CSSRQPDSYEQYF
few,TRBV29-1,NA,TRBJ1-1,TGCAGCGTTGAATCCGGTTCCACTGAAGCTTTCTTT,CSVESGSTEAFF
NA,TRBV6-5,NA,TRBJ1-4,TGTGCCAGCAGTTACTACCCACAGGCCCTAATGGAAAAACTGTTTTTT,CASSYYPQALMEKLFF
NA,TRBV20-1,TRBD2,TRBJ2-1,TGCAGTGCACCCCCTAGCGGGAGGACATCCTACAATGAGCAGTTCTTC,CSAPPSGRTSYNEQFF
few,TRBV12-3/TRBV12-4,NA,TRBJ1-4,TGTGCCAGCAGTTTACCGACAGGTGCAACTAATGAAAAACTGTTTTTT,CASSLPTGATNEKLFF
few,TRBV12-3/TRBV12-4,NA,TRBJ2-7,TGTGCCAGCAGGGACGGGACCCTTCCCTACGAGCAGTACTTC,CASRDGTLPYEQYF
NA,TRBV27,TRBD2,TRBJ2-1,TGTGCCAGCAGTCTAGCGGGAGCAGGCCATGAGCAGTTCTTC,CASSLAGAGHEQFF
once,TRBV12-3/TRBV12-4,TRBD1,TRBJ2-7,TGTGCCATCACCGATTACAGGGGCCCAACGACAAAATGGACCTACGAGCAGTACTTC,CAITDYRGPTTKWTYEQYF
NA,TRBV29-1,TRBD1,TRBJ2-1,TGCAGCGCCCAGGACAGGTCCTACAATGAGCAGTTCTTC,CSAQDRSYNEQFF
NA,TRBV7-2,TRBD1,TRBJ2-5,TGTGCCAGCAGCTTGGAGGGCGGGACAGGGGGAGAGACCCAGTACTTC,CASSLEGGTGGETQYF
few,TRBV4-3,TRBD1,TRBJ2-7,TGCGCCAGCAGCCAAAACAGGGGGCAAGGATACGAGCAGTACTTC,CASSQNRGQGYEQYF
few,TRBV5-1,TRBD2,TRBJ2-3,TGCGCCAGCAGAGGACTAGCCCTAAGGGAGAGCACAGATACGCAGTATTTT,CASRGLALRESTDTQYF
few,TRBV5-4,TRBD2,TRBJ2-1,TGTGCCAGCAGCTTGGCCGAGGCGGGAGAGGGGTTCTCCTACAATGAGCAGTTCTTC,CASSLAEAGEGFSYNEQFF
few,TRBV29-1,TRBD2,TRBJ2-5,TGCAGCGCCGCCATCCCTCTAGCGGGAGTCCAAGAGACCCAGTACTTC,CSAAIPLAGVQETQYF